These 20 T cell receptor beta chains came from one sample sequenced in a study of blood T cell repertoires in COVID-19. The repertoire was sequenced with immunoSEQ multiplex PCR; TCRdb's copy has only in-frame clones and lacks some. The sample yields under 300,000 clones, 65% to 90% seen once. The sequenced material came from peripheral blood. The receptors were sampled from an elderly woman with active or convalescent COVID-19.

The chain links TRBV29-1 to TRBJ2-3, with 7 bases that match TRBD1. From germline, CDR1 is SQVTM and CDR2 ANQGSEA. V gave up 0 bases and J gave up 0 bases; unmatched junction bases: 3. The CDR3 consists of 15 residues. The CDR3 sequence is CSVEEGTVSTDTQYF. CDR3 DNA sequence: TGCAGCGTTGAAGAGGGGACAGTGAGCACAGATACGCAGTATTTT.

This chain links TRBV28 with TRBJ2-3; 9 bases are shared with TRBD2. The V and J ends lost 7 bases and 0 bases, in that order; junction bases with no gene match: 8. Germline CDR1 reads MDHEN; CDR2 reads SYDVKM. There are 16 residues in the CDR3. CDR3 nucleotide sequence: TGTGCCAGCATTCTTACTAGCGGGCTTAGCACAGATACGCAGTATTTT. Translating it yields CASILTSGLSTDTQYF.

V is TRBV18 and J is TRBJ1-3; perhaps TRBD1 as D (6 bases). V was clipped by 3 bases and J by 2 bases, with 14 bases between them. Germline CDR1 and CDR2: KGHSH and LQKENI. The CDR3 covers 16 residues. The CDR3 protein is CASSPAGAGPGNTIYF. The CDR3 DNA is TGTGCCAGCTCACCGGCGGGGGCAGGACCTGGAAACACCATATATTTT.

This clone has only a few counts. This chain links TRBV3-1 (or the pseudogene TRBV3-2) with TRBJ2-7; the match to TRBD1 covers 7 bases. V shed 2 bases, J shed 6 bases, and the junction held 4 bases outside the gene matches. The CDR3 sequence is 13 residues long. The germline CDR1 and CDR2 sequences are LGHDT and YNNKEL (reference sequence). The CDR3: CASSQQTGSEQYF. In nucleotides, the CDR3 is TGTGCCAGCAGCCAACAGACAGGGAGCGAGCAGTACTTC.

The CDR3 coding sequence is TGTGCCAGCAGCCTAGACGACAGACCCTACACCTTC. Protein sequence: CASSLDDRPYTF. V usage is TRBV3-1 (or the pseudogene TRBV3-2) and J usage is TRBJ1-2; possibly TRBD1 for D (5 bases). The germline V gene encodes CDR1 LGHDT and CDR2 YNNKEL (reference sequence). This CDR3 contains 12 residues. V shed 4 bases and J shed 10 bases, with 13 bases lying between them.

The genes are TRBV18 and TRBJ1-1; 11 bases fit TRBD1. J gave up 1 base and V 2 bases, and 6 bases lay outside the gene matches. CDR3 length: 17 residues. The germline CDR1 and CDR2 sequences are KGHSH and LQKENI. The CDR3 loop is CASSPSGTGGRNTEAFF. In nucleotides, the CDR3 is TGTGCCAGCTCACCATCAGGGACAGGGGGTAGGAACACTGAAGCTTTCTTT.

The chain uses TRBV25-1 and TRBJ1-2; the D gene is possibly TRBD1 (5 bases). V dropped 2 bases and J dropped 10 bases, with 14 bases sitting between them. This CDR3 has 13 residues. Germline V CDR1 and CDR2: MGHDK, SYGVNS. CDR3 nucleotide sequence: TGTGCCAGCAGTGAAGAGTGGGGGGGTGACTACACCTTC. It is translated as CASSEEWGGDYTF.

The gene calls are TRBV11-2 and TRBJ2-3; 9 bases are shared with TRBD2. The J segment lost 2 bases and the V segment lost 2 bases, leaving 5 bases of the junction unmatched. Germline CDR1 reads SGHAT; CDR2 reads FQNNGV. The CDR3 has 16 residues. CDR3 amino acids: CASSLNLAGLTDTQYF. The CDR3 DNA follows: TGTGCCAGCAGCTTAAATCTAGCGGGGCTCACAGATACGCAGTATTTT.

This chain uses TRBV6-4 with TRBJ1-4, with D possibly being TRBD1 (5 bases). This CDR3 has 13 residues. The ends were cut back, 4 bases at V and 8 bases at J, with 11 bases in the middle. CDR1 and CDR2 (germline): MRHNA, SNTAGT. CDR3 in amino acids: CASSVGAGEKLFF. CDR3 nucleotides: TGTGCCAGCAGTGTTGGGGCAGGGGAAAAACTGTTTTTT.

The V call is TRBV28, the J call TRBJ1-2; 9 bases line up with TRBD1. The V and J ends lost 6 bases and 4 bases, in that order; junction bases with no gene match: 6. In germline, CDR1 is MDHEN, CDR2 SYDVKM. The CDR3 sequence is 14 residues long. CDR3 loop: CASSVGQGPYGYTF. CDR3 bases: TGTGCCAGCAGCGTGGGACAGGGACCCTATGGCTACACCTTC.

The rearrangement uses TRBV6-2 or TRBV6-3 and TRBJ1-1; D remains unclear. CDR1 is MNHEY, CDR2 SVGEGT, per germline. V was trimmed by 6 bases and J by 9 bases, leaving 11 bases between them. The length of the CDR3 is 11 residues. The chain's CDR3 is CASSPRGKAFF. The CDR3, as DNA: TGTGCCAGCAGCCCCAGAGGGAAAGCTTTCTTT.

The chain employs TRBV2 and TRBJ1-1; D is unclear. Germline CDR1 reads SNHLY; CDR2 reads FYNNEI. V lost 7 bases to trimming and J lost 7 bases, with 13 bases between them. This CDR3 contains 12 residues. CDR3 sequence (DNA): TGTGCCAGCAAAATGCGGATTATTGAAGCTTTCTTT. It yields the protein CASKMRIIEAFF.

J is TRBJ2-7 and V is TRBV5-1, with 12 nucleotides matching TRBD2. Germline V gene data show CDR1 as SGHRS and CDR2 as YFSETQ. This CDR3 contains 14 residues. The trim removed 7 bases at V and 2 bases at J, leaving 4 bases unmatched. The CDR3 coding sequence is TGCGCCAGCCACGGACTAGCGGGACCCTACGAGCAGTACTTC. It yields the protein CASHGLAGPYEQYF.

This chain connects TRBV6-1 to TRBJ2-4; 8 bases map to TRBD2. The germline V gene encodes CDR1 MNHNS and CDR2 SASEGT. J was trimmed by 0 bases and V by 2 bases; bases with no gene match: 6. The CDR3 covers 17 residues. Written as DNA, the CDR3 is TGTGCCAGCAGTGAACTAGCGGGCCTACTAGCCAAAAACATTCAGTACTTC. Encoded protein: CASSELAGLLAKNIQYF.

The V gene is TRBV7-8, the J gene TRBJ2-5, with 9 bases aligning to TRBD2. The germline CDR1 and CDR2 sequences are SGHVS and FQNEAQ. The V segment lost 6 bases and the J segment 4 bases; nucleotides outside the gene matches: 9. The length of the CDR3 is 15 residues. CDR3 residues: CASREQASGAETQYF. The CDR3 nucleotides are TGTGCCAGCAGGGAACAGGCTAGCGGGGCAGAGACCCAGTACTTC.

This chain uses TRBV25-1 with TRBJ2-2; 7 bases match TRBD2. The V segment lost 1 base and the J segment 6 bases; nucleotides outside the gene matches: 8. The CDR3 runs to 16 residues. CDR1 and CDR2 from the germline V gene are MGHDK and SYGVNS. The CDR3 DNA reads TGTGCCAGCAGTGAATTCAGGACGGGAGGATCCGGGGAGCTGTTTTTT. As protein: CASSEFRTGGSGELFF. The full variable domain, with the rest looked up from reference TRBV25-1 and TRBJ2-2, is EADIYQTPRYLVIGTGKKITLECSQTMGHDKMYWYQQDPGMELHLIHYSYGVNSTEKGDLSSESTVSRIRTEHFPLTLESARPSHTSQYLCASSEFRTGGSGELFFGEGSRLTVL.

The V gene is TRBV15, the J gene TRBJ2-7, with TRBD1 as a possible D gene (5 bases). Germline CDR1 and CDR2: LNHNV and YYDKDF (reference sequence). The CDR3 is made up of 14 amino acids. Trimming removed 2 bases from V and 1 base from J, with 9 bases in between. CDR3 loop: CATSRLQGSYEQYF. CDR3 DNA sequence: TGTGCCACCAGCAGACTCCAGGGTTCCTACGAGCAGTACTTC.

The rearrangement joins TRBV6-4 to TRBJ2-1; possible D gene TRBD2, 8 bases. The germline gives CDR1 MRHNA, CDR2 SNTAGT. The V end was cut by 3 bases, the J end by 9 bases, with 15 bases between. The CDR3 is made up of 14 amino acids. CDR3 in amino acids: CASSEQGTRGEQFF. The CDR3 nucleotides are TGTGCCAGCAGTGAACAGGGGACTAGAGGTGAGCAGTTCTTC.

The V and J genes are TRBV24-1 and TRBJ2-1; D remains unclear. CDR1 KGHDR and CDR2 SFDVKD come from the germline V gene. The germline V and J ends were trimmed by 2 bases and 8 bases, with 3 bases remaining between them. This CDR3 contains 11 residues. CDR3 protein: CATSDSYEQFF. CDR3 in DNA: TGTGCCACCAGTGATTCCTATGAGCAGTTCTTC.

The chain joins TRBV28 to TRBJ1-6, with D tentatively TRBD1 (5 bases). The V gene lost 3 bases and the J gene lost 10 bases, with 16 bases spanning the gap. This CDR3 has 15 amino acids. CDR1 is MDHEN and CDR2 is SYDVKM in the germline V gene. The CDR3 DNA reads as TGTGCCAGCAGTTTCTTATTGGGGGAGGACTCACCCCTCCACTTT. Protein product: CASSFLLGEDSPLHF.